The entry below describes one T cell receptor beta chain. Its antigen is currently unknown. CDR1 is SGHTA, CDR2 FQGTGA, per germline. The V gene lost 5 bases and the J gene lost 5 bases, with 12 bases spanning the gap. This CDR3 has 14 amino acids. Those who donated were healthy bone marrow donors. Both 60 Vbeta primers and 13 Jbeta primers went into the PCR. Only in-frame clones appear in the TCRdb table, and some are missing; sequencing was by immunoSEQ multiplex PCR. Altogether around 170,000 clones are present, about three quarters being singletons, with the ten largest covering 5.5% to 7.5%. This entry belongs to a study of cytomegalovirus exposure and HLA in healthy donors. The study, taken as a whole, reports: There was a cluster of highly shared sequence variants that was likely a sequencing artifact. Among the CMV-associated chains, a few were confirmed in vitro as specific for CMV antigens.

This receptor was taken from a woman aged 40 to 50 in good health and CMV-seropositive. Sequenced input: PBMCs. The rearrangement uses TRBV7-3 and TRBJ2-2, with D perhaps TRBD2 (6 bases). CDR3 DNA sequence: TGTGCCAGCAGCCAACCTGGGGGGACCGGGGAGCTGTTTTTT. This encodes CASSQPGGTGELFF.